This T cell receptor beta chain was identified during a study of shared clonotypes between healthy human individuals. The split of CD4+ cells yielded CD45RA+ naive and CD45RA-negative memory subsets. The authors distributed each subset's genomic DNA evenly over several immunoSEQ plates. Measured with immunoSEQ multiplex PCR; TCRdb has only the in-frame clones, and not every one. The data show some 1,100,000 clones, with more than 75% seen just once and about 0.52% held by the top ten. V was clipped by 5 bases and J by 7 bases, with 12 bases between them. The CDR3 covers 14 residues. Germline values: CDR1 MNHEY, CDR2 SVGAGI.

The sample was memory CD4+ T cells from PBMCs. Specified subset: CD45RA-negative fraction. The sequence came from a man younger than 30 in good health. Some clones in this sample may be carry-over from other donors' samples. The chain couples TRBV6-5 to TRBJ1-6; D call uncertain. CDR3 protein: CASSRTRENSPLHF. CDR3 sequence (DNA): TGTGCCAGCAGTCGCACCCGGGAGAATTCACCCCTCCACTTT.